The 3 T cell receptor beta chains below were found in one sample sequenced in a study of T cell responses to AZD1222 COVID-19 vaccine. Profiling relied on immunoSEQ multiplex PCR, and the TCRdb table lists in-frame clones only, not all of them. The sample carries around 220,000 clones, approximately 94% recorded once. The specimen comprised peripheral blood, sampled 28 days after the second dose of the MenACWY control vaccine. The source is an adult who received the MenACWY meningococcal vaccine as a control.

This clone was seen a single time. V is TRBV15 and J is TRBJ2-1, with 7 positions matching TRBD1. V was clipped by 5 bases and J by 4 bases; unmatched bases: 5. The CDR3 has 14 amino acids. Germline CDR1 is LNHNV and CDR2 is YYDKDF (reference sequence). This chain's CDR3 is CATSGRDSYNEQFF. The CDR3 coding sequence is TGTGCCACCAGCGGTCGGGACAGTTACAATGAGCAGTTCTTC.

The CDR3 coding sequence is TGTGCCATCAGACCGACTAGCGGGGAGGAGACCCAGTACTTC. This encodes CAIRPTSGEETQYF. The V and J genes are TRBV10-3 and TRBJ2-5; 11 bases are a match to TRBD2. From germline, CDR1 is ENHRY and CDR2 SYGVKD. The CDR3 is made up of 14 amino acids. Unmatched junction bases numbered 5, after V lost 6 bases and J lost 5 bases.

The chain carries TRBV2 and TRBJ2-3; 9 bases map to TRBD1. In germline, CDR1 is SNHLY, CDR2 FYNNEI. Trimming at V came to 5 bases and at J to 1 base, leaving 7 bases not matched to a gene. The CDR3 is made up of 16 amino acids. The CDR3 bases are TGTGCCAGCAGTATCTCCTGGACAGGGGGCACAGATACGCAGTATTTT. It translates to CASSISWTGGTDTQYF.